The sequence of this T cell receptor beta chain was determined in a study of blood T cell repertoires in COVID-19. Study-wide background: The samples span acute and convalescent COVID-19 from the United States, Italy and Spain. T cells, B-cell-depleted T cells, or PBMCs supplied cDNA or gDNA.

The CDR3 totals 13 residues. V was clipped by 8 bases and J by 5 bases, with 13 bases between them. The germline gives CDR1 MNHEY, CDR2 SMNVEV (reference sequence). In the original workflow: By means of reference gene primer amplification, nucleated cell counts were estimated. Sequencing used immunoSEQ multiplex PCR; TCRdb keeps in-frame clones, though not all of them. V and J calls and clone size are as listed in that table; D and trimming were resolved from the DNA. Here the sample spans about 210,000 clones, around 88% being singletons. The sequenced sample consisted of peripheral blood. This TCR was sampled from a man aged 50-59 years with active or convalescent COVID-19. This chain joins TRBV27 and TRBJ1-5; weak D call: TRBD1 (6 bases). In DNA form, the CDR3 reads TGTGCCAGCGCCGGGAGGGGGTATCAGCCCCAGCATTTT. As protein: CASAGRGYQPQHF.